These T cell receptor beta chains were read from a single sample in a study of Tregs in tolerant kidney transplant recipients. These receptors are not linked to any known antigen. Data came from immunoSEQ multiplex PCR; TCRdb stores just in-frame clones and leaves some out. The table has around 30,000 clones, approximately 83% seen once. Sequencing was carried out using Tregs from blood cultured with allogeneic cells. Source of these receptors: a human donor in good health. The CDR3 runs from the conserved cysteine through the conserved F or W. Each record gives: D gene, clone size, V gene, J gene, CDR3 protein, CDR3 DNA. A D gene is named only where the DNA matches it firmly. Expanded clones get a size class; other rows say once, few or many, or leave the size out.

TRBD2	NA	TRBV19	TRBJ2-2	CATTGLAGAANTGELFF	TGTGCCACGACAGGCCTAGCGGGGGCCGCGAACACCGGGGAGCTGTTTTTT
NA	NA	TRBV18	TRBJ2-2	CASSPPGREVAGELFF	TGTGCCAGCTCACCACCGGGCAGGGAGGTCGCCGGGGAGCTGTTTTTT
TRBD2	NA	TRBV29-1	TRBJ2-5	CSVPLAGQAETQYF	TGCAGCGTGCCCCTAGCGGGCCAAGCAGAGACCCAGTACTTC
TRBD2	NA	TRBV11-2	TRBJ2-5	CASSLGEGETQYF	TGTGCCAGCAGCTTAGGGGAGGGGGAGACCCAGTACTTC
NA	NA	TRBV30	TRBJ2-3	CAWRGRSTDTQYF	TGTGCCTGGAGGGGGAGGAGCACAGATACGCAGTATTTT
NA	NA	TRBV27	TRBJ1-1	CASSLEFGSEAFF	TGTGCCAGCAGTTTAGAGTTTGGATCTGAAGCTTTCTTT
TRBD1	NA	TRBV28	TRBJ2-7	CASSYLRDRAIYEQYF	TGTGCCAGCAGTTACCTCCGCGACAGGGCCATCTACGAGCAGTACTTC
NA	once	TRBV5-6	TRBJ1-2	CASSLGGYGYTF	TGTGCCAGCAGCCTGGGGGGCTATGGCTACACCTTC
NA	NA	TRBV5-3	TRBJ2-7	CGGGRYYDEQYF	TGTGGCGGGGGCCGATACTACGACGAGCAGTACTTC
NA	NA	TRBV4-1	TRBJ2-1	CASSQGPRGDEQFF	TGCGCCAGCAGCCAAGGACCCAGGGGAGATGAGCAGTTCTTC
NA	NA	TRBV7-2	TRBJ1-6	CASSSYTGSNSPLHF	TGTGCCAGCAGCTCATACACAGGGTCCAATTCACCCCTCCACTTT
TRBD2	NA	TRBV4-2	TRBJ2-5	CASSQQAGGQETQYF	TGTGCCAGCAGCCAACAAGCGGGGGGGCAGGAGACCCAGTACTTC
TRBD1	NA	TRBV30	TRBJ2-3	CAWSFLDRVTDTQYF	TGTGCCTGGAGTTTCCTGGACAGGGTGACAGATACGCAGTATTTT
NA	NA	TRBV30	TRBJ2-2	CAWSVRGILTGELFF	TGTGCCTGGAGTGTACGGGGGATACTCACCGGGGAGCTGTTTTTT
NA	NA	TRBV30	TRBJ1-1	CAWSDGGRGAFF	TGTGCCTGGAGTGACGGGGGGCGCGGAGCTTTCTTT
TRBD1	NA	TRBV10-3	TRBJ1-2	CAIRMDRVSQGYTF	TGTGCCATCAGAATGGACAGGGTGAGCCAGGGCTACACCTTC
TRBD1	NA	TRBV4-2	TRBJ2-1	CASSLTGTGNDEQFF	TGTGCCAGCAGCCTTACCGGGACAGGGAACGATGAGCAGTTCTTC
TRBD1	NA	TRBV4-1	TRBJ2-7	CASSPGQGRAYEQYF	TGCGCCAGCAGCCCTGGACAGGGGAGGGCCTACGAGCAGTACTTC
NA	few	TRBV5-6	TRBJ1-2	CASRTTVYGYTF	TGTGCCAGCAGAACGACAGTCTATGGCTACACCTTC
NA	NA	TRBV20-1	TRBJ2-4	CSAWFGNIQYF	TGCAGTGCTTGGTTCGGAAACATTCAGTACTTC
NA	once	TRBV19	TRBJ2-6	CASSSARSSQSGANVLTF	TGTGCCAGTAGTTCGGCCAGATCTTCGCAGTCTGGGGCCAACGTCCTGACTTTC
TRBD2	once	TRBV4-2	TRBJ2-7	CASSQGGLAGASYEQYF	TGTGCCAGCAGCCAAGGGGGACTAGCGGGGGCTTCCTACGAGCAGTACTTC
NA	NA	TRBV6-5	TRBJ2-5	CASSYKYQETQYF	TGTGCCAGCAGTTACAAGTACCAAGAGACCCAGTACTTC
NA	NA	TRBV20-1	TRBJ2-3	CSAAAADTQYF	TGCAGTGCTGCAGCGGCAGATACGCAGTATTTT
NA	NA	TRBV27	TRBJ2-1	CASSLGRGTYNEQFF	TGTGCCAGCAGTTTGGGACGGGGAACCTACAATGAGCAGTTCTTC
NA	NA	TRBV6-5	TRBJ2-1	CASSANVYSYNEQFF	TGTGCCAGCAGTGCCAATGTATACTCCTACAATGAGCAGTTCTTC
NA	once	TRBV7-6	TRBJ2-1	CASSPAWFYNNEQFF	TGTGCCAGCAGCCCCGCGTGGTTTTACAACAATGAGCAGTTCTTC
NA	NA	TRBV19	TRBJ1-1	CASQGWGGVDTEAFF	TGTGCCAGTCAAGGGTGGGGGGGTGTTGACACTGAAGCTTTCTTT
TRBD1	NA	TRBV4-1	TRBJ2-7	CASSQGRGHRYEQYF	TGCGCCAGCAGCCAAGGCAGGGGGCATAGGTACGAGCAGTACTTC
NA	NA	TRBV10-3	TRBJ2-7	CAMGTGEQYF	TGTGCCATGGGGACCGGGGAGCAGTACTTC
TRBD2	NA	TRBV5-5	TRBJ2-3	CASSFISGSGDTQYF	TGTGCCAGCAGCTTCATTAGCGGGAGTGGGGATACGCAGTATTTT
NA	NA	TRBV5-1	TRBJ2-3	CASSPRLWGAGADTQYF	TGCGCCAGCAGCCCCCGGTTATGGGGGGCCGGTGCAGATACGCAGTATTTT
NA	NA	TRBV18	TRBJ1-1	CASSPAGVVAFF	TGTGCCAGCTCACCAGCCGGGGTAGTAGCTTTCTTT
NA	NA	TRBV5-5	TRBJ1-6	CASSLGRQISSPLHF	TGTGCCAGCAGCTTGGGCCGGCAGATAAGTTCACCCCTCCACTTT
TRBD1	NA	TRBV25-1	TRBJ1-1	CASSTTGNTEAFF	TGTGCCAGCAGCACGACAGGGAATACTGAAGCTTTCTTT
NA	NA	TRBV19	TRBJ2-1	CASSWNRESYNEQFF	TGTGCCAGTAGCTGGAACAGGGAATCCTACAATGAGCAGTTCTTC
TRBD2	once	TRBV12-5	TRBJ2-3	CASGPGPRREQADTQYF	TGTGCTAGTGGACCAGGGCCGCGGCGGGAGCAGGCAGATACGCAGTATTTT
TRBD2	NA	TRBV7-3	TRBJ2-1	CASSHGGLADYNEQFF	TGTGCCAGCAGCCATGGCGGGCTAGCGGATTACAATGAGCAGTTCTTC
TRBD2	once	TRBV13	TRBJ2-1	CASQKRGWGSNEQFF	TGTGCCTCCCAAAAGCGGGGGTGGGGCAGCAATGAGCAGTTCTTC
NA	NA	TRBV10-3	TRBJ2-7	CAISQGGDEQYF	TGTGCCATCAGCCAGGGGGGGGACGAGCAGTACTTC
NA	NA	TRBV5-6	TRBJ1-2	CASSLYNYGYTF	TGTGCCAGCAGCCTCTACAACTATGGCTACACCTTC
NA	NA	TRBV19	TRBJ2-1	CASSIEEGGNEQFF	TGTGCCAGTAGTATAGAGGAAGGGGGGAATGAGCAGTTCTTC
TRBD1	medium-sized	TRBV4-2	TRBJ1-4	CASSRSDRGEGEKLFF	TGTGCCAGCAGCCGATCCGACAGGGGAGAAGGTGAAAAACTGTTTTTT